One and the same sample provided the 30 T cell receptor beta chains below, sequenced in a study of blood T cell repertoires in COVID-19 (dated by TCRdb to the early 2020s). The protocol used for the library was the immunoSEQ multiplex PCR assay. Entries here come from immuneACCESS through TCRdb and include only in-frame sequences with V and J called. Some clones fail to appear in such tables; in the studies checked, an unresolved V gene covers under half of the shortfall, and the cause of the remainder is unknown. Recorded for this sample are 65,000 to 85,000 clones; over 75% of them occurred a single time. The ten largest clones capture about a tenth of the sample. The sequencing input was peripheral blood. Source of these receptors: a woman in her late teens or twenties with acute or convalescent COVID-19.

CDR3 in DNA: TGTGCCAGCAGCCAAGATCGTATCGATGAGCAGTTCTTC. Amino acid sequence: CASSQDRIDEQFF. This chain joins TRBV3-1 (or the pseudogene TRBV3-2) and TRBJ2-1; D call uncertain. The V gene's germline CDR1 is LGHDT and CDR2 YNNKEL (reference sequence). The V gene lost 0 bases and the J gene lost 8 bases, with 8 bases spanning the gap. This CDR3 is 13 amino acids long.

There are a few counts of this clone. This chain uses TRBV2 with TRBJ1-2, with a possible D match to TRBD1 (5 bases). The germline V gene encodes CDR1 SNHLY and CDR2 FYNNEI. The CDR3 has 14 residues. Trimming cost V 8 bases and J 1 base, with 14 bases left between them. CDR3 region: CASSGHLFNYGYTF. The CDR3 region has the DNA TGTGCCAGCTCCGGACACCTCTTTAACTATGGCTACACCTTC.

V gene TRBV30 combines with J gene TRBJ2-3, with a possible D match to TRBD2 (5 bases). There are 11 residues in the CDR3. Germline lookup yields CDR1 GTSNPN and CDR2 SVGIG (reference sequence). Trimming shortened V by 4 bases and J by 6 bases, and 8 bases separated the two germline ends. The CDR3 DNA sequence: TGTGCCTGGAACCCGGGGGATACGCAGTATTTT. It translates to CAWNPGDTQYF.

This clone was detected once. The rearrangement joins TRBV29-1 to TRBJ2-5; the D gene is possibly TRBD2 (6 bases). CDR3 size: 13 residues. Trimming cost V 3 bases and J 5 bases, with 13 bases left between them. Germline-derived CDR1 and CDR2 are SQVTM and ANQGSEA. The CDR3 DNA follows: TGCAGCGTTGAGTCCGGGGGTCGGGAGACCCAGTACTTC. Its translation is CSVESGGRETQYF.

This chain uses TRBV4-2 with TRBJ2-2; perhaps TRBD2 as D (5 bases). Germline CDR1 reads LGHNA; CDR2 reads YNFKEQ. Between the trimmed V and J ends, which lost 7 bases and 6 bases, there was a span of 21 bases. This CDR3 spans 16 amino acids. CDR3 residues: CASTRQSGNPSGELFF. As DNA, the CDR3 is TGTGCCAGCACCCGGCAGTCGGGAAATCCGTCCGGGGAGCTGTTTTTT.

This CDR3 reads CASSPSRDYRGDTQYF. CDR3 sequence (DNA): TGTGCCAGCAGTCCCTCCAGGGACTACCGGGGGGATACGCAGTATTTT. The chain links TRBV6-2 or TRBV6-3 to TRBJ2-3, with 7 bases that match TRBD2. J was trimmed by 6 bases and V by 5 bases; bases with no gene match: 14. This CDR3 has 16 residues. Germline-derived CDR1 and CDR2 are MNHEY and SVGEGT.

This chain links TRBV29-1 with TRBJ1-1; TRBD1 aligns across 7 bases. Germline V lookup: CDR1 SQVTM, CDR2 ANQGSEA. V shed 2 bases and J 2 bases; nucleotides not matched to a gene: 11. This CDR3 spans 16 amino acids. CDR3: CSVEQPKKGGNTEAFF. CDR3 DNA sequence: TGCAGCGTTGAACAACCCAAAAAAGGGGGCAACACTGAAGCTTTCTTT.

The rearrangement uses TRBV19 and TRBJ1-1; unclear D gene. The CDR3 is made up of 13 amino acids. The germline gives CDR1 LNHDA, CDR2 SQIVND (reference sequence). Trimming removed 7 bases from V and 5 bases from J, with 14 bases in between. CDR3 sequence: CASTITGKTEAFF. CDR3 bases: TGTGCCAGTACCATAACCGGGAAAACTGAAGCTTTCTTT.

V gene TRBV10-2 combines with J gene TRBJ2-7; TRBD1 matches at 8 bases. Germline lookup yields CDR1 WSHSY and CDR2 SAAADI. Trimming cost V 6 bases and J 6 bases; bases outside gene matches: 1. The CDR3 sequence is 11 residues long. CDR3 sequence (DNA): TGCGCCAGCAGGACAGGGGCCGAGCAGTACTTC. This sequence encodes CASRTGAEQYF.

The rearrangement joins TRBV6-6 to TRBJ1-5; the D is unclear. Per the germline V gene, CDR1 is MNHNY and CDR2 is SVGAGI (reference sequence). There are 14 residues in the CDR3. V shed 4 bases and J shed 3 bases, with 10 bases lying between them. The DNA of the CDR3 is TGTGCCAGCAGTTTGGCACAGACCAATCAGCCCCAGCATTTT. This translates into CASSLAQTNQPQHF.

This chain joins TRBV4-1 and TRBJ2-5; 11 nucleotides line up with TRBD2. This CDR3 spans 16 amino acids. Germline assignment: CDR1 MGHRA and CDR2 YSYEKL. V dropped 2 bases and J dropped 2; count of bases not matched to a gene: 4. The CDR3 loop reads CASSQTRLAGQETQYF. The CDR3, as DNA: TGCGCCAGCAGCCAAACCAGACTAGCGGGACAAGAGACCCAGTACTTC.

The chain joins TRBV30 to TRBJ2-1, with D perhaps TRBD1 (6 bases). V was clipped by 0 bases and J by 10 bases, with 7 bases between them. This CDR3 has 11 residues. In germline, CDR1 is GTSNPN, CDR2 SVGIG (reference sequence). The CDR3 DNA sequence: TGTGCCTGGAGTGTGGGACAAGAGCAGTTCTTC. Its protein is CAWSVGQEQFF.

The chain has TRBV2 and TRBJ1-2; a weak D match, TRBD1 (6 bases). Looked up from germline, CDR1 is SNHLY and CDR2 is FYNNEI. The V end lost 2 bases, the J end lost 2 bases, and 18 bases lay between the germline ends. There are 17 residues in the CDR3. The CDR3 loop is CASSETLGAGANYGYTF. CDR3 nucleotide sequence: TGTGCCAGCAGTGAAACCTTGGGGGCAGGGGCGAACTATGGCTACACCTTC.

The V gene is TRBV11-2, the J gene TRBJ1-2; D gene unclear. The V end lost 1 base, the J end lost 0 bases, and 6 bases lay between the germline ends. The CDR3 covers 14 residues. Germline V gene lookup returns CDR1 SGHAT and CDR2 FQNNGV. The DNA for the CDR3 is TGTGCCAGCAGCTTAGTAAATTCTAACTATGGCTACACCTTC. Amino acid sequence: CASSLVNSNYGYTF.

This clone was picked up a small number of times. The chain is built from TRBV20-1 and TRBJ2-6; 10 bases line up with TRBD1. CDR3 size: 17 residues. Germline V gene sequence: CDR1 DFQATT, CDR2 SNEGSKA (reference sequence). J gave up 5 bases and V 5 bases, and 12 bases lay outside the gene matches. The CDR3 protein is CSAGATGGLSRANVLTF. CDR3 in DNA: TGCAGTGCTGGTGCGACAGGGGGCCTATCCCGGGCCAACGTCCTGACTTTC.

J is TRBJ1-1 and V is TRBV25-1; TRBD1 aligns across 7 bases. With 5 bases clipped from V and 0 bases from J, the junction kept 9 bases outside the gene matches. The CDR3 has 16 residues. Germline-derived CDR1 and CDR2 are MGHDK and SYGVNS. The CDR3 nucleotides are TGTGCCAGCAGTCCGCAGGGGGGCAGAGTGAACACTGAAGCTTTCTTT. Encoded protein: CASSPQGGRVNTEAFF. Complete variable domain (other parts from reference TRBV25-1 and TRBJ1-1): EADIYQTPRYLVIGTGKKITLECSQTMGHDKMYWYQQDPGMELHLIHYSYGVNSTEKGDLSSESTVSRIRTEHFPLTLESARPSHTSQYLCASSPQGGRVNTEAFFGQGTRLTVV.

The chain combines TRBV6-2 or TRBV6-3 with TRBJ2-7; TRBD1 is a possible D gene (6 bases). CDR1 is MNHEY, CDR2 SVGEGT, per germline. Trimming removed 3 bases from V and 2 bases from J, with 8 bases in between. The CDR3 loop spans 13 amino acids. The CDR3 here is CASSYGTTYEQYF. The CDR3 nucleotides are TGTGCCAGCAGTTATGGGACAACCTACGAGCAGTACTTC.

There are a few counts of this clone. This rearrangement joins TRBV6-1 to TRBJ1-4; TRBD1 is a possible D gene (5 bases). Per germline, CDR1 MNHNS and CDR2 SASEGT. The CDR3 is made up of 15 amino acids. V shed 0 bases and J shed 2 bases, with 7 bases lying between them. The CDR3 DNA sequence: TGTGCCAGCAGTGAAGCCCCAGGGACTAATGAAAAACTGTTTTTT. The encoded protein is CASSEAPGTNEKLFF.

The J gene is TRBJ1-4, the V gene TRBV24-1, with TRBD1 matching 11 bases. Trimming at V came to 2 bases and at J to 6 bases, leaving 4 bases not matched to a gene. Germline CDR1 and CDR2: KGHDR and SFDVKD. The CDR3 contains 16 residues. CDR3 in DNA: TGTGCCACCAGTGATTGGGACAGGGGGAAATATGAAAAACTGTTTTTT. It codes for CATSDWDRGKYEKLFF.

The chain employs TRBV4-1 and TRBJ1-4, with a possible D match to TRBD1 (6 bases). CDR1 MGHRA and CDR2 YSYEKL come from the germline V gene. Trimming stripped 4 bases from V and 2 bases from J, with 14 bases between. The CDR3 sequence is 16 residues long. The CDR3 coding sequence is TGCGCCAGCAGCCCTGGACTGGGGGCGACTAATGAAAAACTGTTTTTT. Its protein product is CASSPGLGATNEKLFF.

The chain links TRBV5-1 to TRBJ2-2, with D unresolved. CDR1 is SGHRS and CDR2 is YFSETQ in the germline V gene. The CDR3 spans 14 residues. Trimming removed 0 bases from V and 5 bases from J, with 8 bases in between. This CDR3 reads CASSLGLDTGELFF. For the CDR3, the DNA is TGCGCCAGCAGCTTGGGGTTAGATACCGGGGAGCTGTTTTTT.

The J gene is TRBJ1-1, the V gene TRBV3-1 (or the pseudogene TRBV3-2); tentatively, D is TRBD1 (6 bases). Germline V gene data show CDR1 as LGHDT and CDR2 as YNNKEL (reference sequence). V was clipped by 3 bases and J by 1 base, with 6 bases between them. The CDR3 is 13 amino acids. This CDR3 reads CASSHRGNTEAFF. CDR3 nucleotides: TGTGCCAGCAGCCACAGGGGGAACACTGAAGCTTTCTTT.

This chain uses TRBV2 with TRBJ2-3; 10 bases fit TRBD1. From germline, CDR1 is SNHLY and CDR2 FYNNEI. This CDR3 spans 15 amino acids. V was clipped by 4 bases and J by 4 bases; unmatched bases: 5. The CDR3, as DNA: TGTGCCAGCAGTGGACAGGGGGCAGGGGCAGATACGCAGTATTTT. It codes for CASSGQGAGADTQYF. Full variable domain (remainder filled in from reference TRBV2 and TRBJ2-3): EPEVTQTPSHQVTQMGQEVILRCVPISNHLYFYWYRQILGQKVEFLVSFYNNEISEKSEIFDDQFSVERPDGSNFTLKIRSTKLEDSAMYFCASSGQGAGADTQYFGPGTRLTVL.

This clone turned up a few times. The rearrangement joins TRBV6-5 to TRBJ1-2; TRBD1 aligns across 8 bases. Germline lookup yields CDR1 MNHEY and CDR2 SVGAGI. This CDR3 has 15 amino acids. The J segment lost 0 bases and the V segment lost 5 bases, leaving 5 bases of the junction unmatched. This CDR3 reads CASSRTGPPNYGYTF. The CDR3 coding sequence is TGTGCCAGCAGTAGGACAGGGCCCCCTAACTATGGCTACACCTTC.

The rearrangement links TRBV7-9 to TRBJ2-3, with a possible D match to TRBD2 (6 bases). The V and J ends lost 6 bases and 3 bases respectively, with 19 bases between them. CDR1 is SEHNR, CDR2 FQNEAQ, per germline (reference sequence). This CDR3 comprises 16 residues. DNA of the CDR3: TGTGCCAGCAGAGCAACTAGCAGCAGTAGGACAGATACGCAGTATTTT. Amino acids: CASRATSSSRTDTQYF.

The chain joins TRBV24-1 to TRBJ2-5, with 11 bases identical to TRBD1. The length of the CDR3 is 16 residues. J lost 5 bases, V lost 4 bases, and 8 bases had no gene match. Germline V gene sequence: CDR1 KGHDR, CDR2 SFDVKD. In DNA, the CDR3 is TGTGCCACCAGTGACCGGACAGGGGGCGCCGGGGAGACCCAGTACTTC. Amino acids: CATSDRTGGAGETQYF.

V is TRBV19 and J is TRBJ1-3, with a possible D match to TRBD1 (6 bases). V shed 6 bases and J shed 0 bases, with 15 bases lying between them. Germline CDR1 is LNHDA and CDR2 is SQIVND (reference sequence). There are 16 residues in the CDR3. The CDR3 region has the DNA TGTGCCAGTAGGGCGGCCGGGACATCCTCTGGAAACACCATATATTTT. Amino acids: CASRAAGTSSGNTIYF.

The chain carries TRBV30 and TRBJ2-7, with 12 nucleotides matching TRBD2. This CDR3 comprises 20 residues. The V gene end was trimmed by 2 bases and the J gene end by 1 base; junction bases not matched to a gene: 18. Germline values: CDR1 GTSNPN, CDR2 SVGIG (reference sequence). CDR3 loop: CAWSKQNLAGGMSSSYEQYF. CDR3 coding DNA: TGTGCCTGGAGTAAACAAAATCTAGCGGGGGGGATGTCGAGTTCCTACGAGCAGTACTTC. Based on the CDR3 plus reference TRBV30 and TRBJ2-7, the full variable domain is SQTIHQWPATLVQPVGSPLSLECTVEGTSNPNLYWYRQAAGRGLQLLFYSVGIGQISSEVPQNLSASRPQDRQFILSSKKLLLSDSGFYLCAWSKQNLAGGMSSSYEQYFGPGTRLTVT.

Here the CDR3 DNA reads TGTGCCAGCAGCTTGCATGGGACAGGGGGTACCTACGAGCAGTACTTC. It codes for CASSLHGTGGTYEQYF. The chain couples TRBV7-8 to TRBJ2-7, with 11 bases identical to TRBD1. The V gene's germline CDR1 is SGHVS and CDR2 FQNEAQ. V was pared by 3 bases and J by 2 bases, with 6 bases of the junction left unmatched. This CDR3 contains 16 residues. Looking up the rest from reference TRBV7-8 and TRBJ2-7 gives the full variable domain: GAGVSQSPRYKVAKRGQDVALRCDPISGHVSLFWYQQALGQGPEFLTYFQNEAQLDKSGLPSDRFFAERPEGSVSTLKIQRTQQEDSAVYLCASSLHGTGGTYEQYFGPGTRLTVT.

This chain's CDR3 is CASSRTSEWDTQYF. For the CDR3, the DNA is TGTGCCAGCAGCAGGACTAGCGAGTGGGATACGCAGTATTTT. This sequence joins TRBV7-9 and TRBJ2-3; TRBD2 aligns across 9 bases. Germline V gene lookup returns CDR1 SEHNR and CDR2 FQNEAQ (reference sequence). The CDR3 is 14 residues long. V lost 5 bases to trimming and J lost 6 bases; unmatched junction nucleotides: 6.